This T cell receptor beta chain was recovered during a study of shared clonotypes between healthy human individuals. Findings and caveats of the study: It was anticipated that sequencing depth would influence how many clonotypes donors shared. Unshared clonotypes carried lower generation probabilities than those common to all four donors.

As to this clone: Its antigen remains unknown.

This table comes from immunoSEQ multiplex PCR, and its TCRdb copy is limited to in-frame clones, with some not included. The table lists 2 million to 2.5 million clones, approximately 96% of them singletons. CDR1 is SGHTS, CDR2 YDEGEE, per germline. The CDR3 runs 15 residues. Trimming at V came to 4 bases and at J to 1 base, leaving 3 bases not matched to a gene. Sequencing input: naive CD4+ T cells sorted from blood. Described subset: CD45RA+ positively selected. The chain combines TRBV5-8 with TRBJ2-3; 10 bases are shared with TRBD2. The receptor comes from a man younger than 35 in good health. The CDR3 region has the DNA TGTGCCAGCAGCGCCCTAGCGGGGGGCACAGATACGCAGTATTTT. It translates to CASSALAGGTDTQYF.